Sequencing of this TCR beta chain was carried out in a study of pediatric ulcerative colitis. The CDR3 loop spans 15 amino acids. V lost 7 bases, J lost 0 bases, and 15 bases lay in between. Germline lookup yields CDR1 SEHNR and CDR2 FQNEAQ (reference sequence). Using immunoSEQ multiplex PCR, the repertoire was profiled, and TCRdb retains in-frame clones only, with some absent. This table holds 54,000 or so clones, 87% found once. Sequencing was performed on blood. This TCR derives from a boy between 10 and 17 years old who was a control in a study of pediatric ulcerative colitis. This chain joins TRBV7-9 and TRBJ1-1; D is unresolved. The CDR3 region is CASKLLARLNTEAFF. In nucleotides, the CDR3 is TGTGCCAGCAAACTACTTGCAAGGCTGAACACTGAAGCTTTCTTT.